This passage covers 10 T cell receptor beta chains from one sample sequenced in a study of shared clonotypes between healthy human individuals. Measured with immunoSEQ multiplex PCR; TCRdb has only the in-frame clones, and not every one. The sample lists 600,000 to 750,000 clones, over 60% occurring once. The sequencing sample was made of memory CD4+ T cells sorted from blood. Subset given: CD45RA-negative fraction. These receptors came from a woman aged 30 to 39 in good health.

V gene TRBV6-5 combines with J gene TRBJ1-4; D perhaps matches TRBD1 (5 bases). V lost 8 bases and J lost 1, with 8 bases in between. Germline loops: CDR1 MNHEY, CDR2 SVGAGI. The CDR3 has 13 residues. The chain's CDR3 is CASRQGTNEKLFF. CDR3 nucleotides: TGTGCCAGCCGTCAGGGAACTAATGAAAAACTGTTTTTT.

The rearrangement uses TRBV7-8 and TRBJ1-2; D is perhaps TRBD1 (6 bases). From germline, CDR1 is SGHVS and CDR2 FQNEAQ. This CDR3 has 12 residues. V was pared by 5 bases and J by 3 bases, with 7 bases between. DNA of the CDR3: TGTGCCAGCAGCGCAGGGGACTATGGCTACACCTTC. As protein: CASSAGDYGYTF.

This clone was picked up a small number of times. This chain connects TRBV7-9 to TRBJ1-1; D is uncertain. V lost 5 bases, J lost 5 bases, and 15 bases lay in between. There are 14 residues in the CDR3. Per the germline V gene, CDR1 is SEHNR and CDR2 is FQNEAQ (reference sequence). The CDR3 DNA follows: TGTGCCAGCAGCATAGGTCTCGAGGGAACTGAAGCTTTCTTT. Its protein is CASSIGLEGTEAFF.

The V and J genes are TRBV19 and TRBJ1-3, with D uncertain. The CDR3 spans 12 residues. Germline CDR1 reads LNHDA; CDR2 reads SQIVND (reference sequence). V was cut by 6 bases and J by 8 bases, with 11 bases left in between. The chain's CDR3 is CASRREMDTIYF. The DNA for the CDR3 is TGTGCCAGTAGGAGGGAAATGGACACCATATATTTT.

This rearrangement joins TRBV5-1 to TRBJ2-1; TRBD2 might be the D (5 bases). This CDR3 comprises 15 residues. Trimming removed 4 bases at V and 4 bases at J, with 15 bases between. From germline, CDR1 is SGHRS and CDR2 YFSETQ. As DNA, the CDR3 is TGCGCCAGCAGCGCCTCGTCCAGCGGATACAATGAGCAGTTCTTC. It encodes CASSASSSGYNEQFF.

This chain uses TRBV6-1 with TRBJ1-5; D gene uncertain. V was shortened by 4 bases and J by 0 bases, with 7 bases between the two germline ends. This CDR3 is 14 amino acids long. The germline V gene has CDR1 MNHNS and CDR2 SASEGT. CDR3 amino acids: CASSAEISNQPQHF. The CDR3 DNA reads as TGTGCCAGCAGTGCGGAGATTAGCAATCAGCCCCAGCATTTT.

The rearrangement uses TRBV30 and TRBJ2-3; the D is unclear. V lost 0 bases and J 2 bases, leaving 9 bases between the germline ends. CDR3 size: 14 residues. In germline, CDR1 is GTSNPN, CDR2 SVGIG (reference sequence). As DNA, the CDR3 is TGTGCCTGGAGTGTACAGAGCATCACAGATACGCAGTATTTT. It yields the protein CAWSVQSITDTQYF.

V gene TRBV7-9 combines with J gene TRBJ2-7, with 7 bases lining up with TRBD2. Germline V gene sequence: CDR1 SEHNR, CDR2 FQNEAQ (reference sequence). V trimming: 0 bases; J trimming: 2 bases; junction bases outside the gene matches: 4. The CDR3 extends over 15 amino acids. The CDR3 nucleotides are TGTGCCAGCAGCTTAGCAGGGACTAAAGCCTACGAGCAGTACTTC. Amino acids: CASSLAGTKAYEQYF.

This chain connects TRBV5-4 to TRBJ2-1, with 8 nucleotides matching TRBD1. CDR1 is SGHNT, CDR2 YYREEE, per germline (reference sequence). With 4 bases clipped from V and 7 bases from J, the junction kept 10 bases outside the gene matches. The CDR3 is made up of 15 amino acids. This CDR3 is CASSIDRGAWNEQFF. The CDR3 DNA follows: TGTGCCAGCAGCATAGACAGGGGCGCTTGGAATGAGCAGTTCTTC.

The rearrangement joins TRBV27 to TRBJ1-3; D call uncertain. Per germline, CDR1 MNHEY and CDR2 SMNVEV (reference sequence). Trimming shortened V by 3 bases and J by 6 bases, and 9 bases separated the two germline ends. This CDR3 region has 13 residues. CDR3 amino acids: CASSFGIPNTIYF. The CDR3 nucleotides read TGTGCCAGCAGTTTTGGTATTCCAAACACCATATATTTT.